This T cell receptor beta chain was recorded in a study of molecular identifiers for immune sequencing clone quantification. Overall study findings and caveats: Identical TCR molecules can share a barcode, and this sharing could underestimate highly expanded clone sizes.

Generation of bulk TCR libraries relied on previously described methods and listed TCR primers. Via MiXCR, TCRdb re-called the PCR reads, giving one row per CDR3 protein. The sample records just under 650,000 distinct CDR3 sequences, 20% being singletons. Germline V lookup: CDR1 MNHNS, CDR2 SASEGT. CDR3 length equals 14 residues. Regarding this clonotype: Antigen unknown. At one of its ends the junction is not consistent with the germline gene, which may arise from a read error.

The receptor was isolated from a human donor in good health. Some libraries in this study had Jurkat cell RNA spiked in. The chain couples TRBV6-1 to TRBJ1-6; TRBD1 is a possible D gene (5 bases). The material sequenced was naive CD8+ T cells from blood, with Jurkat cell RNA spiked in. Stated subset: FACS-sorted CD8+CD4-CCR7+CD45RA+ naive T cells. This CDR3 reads CAGSMAGPYSPLHF. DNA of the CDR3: TGTGCCGGCAGCATGGCGGGGCCCTATTCACCCCTCCACTTT.